This TCR beta chain is from a study of T-cell memory formation after mild COVID-19. Study overall: The TCR clusters were mostly specific to one donor.

The CDR3 has 12 residues. Germline CDR1 reads SGDLS; CDR2 reads YYNGEE. V lost 0 bases and J 6 bases, leaving 7 bases between the germline ends. This clonotype turned up a few times. The antigen is undetermined. TCRdb redid the calling of the 5' RACE reads with MiXCR, one entry per CDR3 protein. The profile shows hundreds of thousands of distinct CDR3 sequences, about a fifth of them singletons. Study-level results: The authors did not confirm SARS-CoV-2 specificity of second-wave clones peaking day 37. Contracting clones from day 15 to 85 had balanced CD4/CD8; later expanders favoured CD4+.

Sequencing was performed on PBMCs or a T cell subset sorted from them (not recorded which). The receptor was isolated from an adult woman who had mild COVID-19 (a few samples of this study predate the infection). Cell type and time point are not known. The chain is built from TRBV9 and TRBJ2-7; D ambiguous. The CDR3 spells CASSVEGTEQYF. The DNA for the CDR3 is TGTGCCAGCAGCGTAGAGGGAACCGAGCAGTACTTC.